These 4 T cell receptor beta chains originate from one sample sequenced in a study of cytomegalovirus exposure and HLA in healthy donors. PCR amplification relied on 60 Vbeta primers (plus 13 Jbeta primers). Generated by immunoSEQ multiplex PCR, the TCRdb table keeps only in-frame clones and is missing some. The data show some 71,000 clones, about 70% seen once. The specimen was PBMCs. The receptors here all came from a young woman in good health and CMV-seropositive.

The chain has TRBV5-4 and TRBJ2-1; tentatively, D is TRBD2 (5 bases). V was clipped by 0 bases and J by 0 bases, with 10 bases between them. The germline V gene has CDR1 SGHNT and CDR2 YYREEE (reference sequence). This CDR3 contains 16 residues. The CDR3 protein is CASSLGLGSSYNEQFF. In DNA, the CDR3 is TGTGCCAGCAGCTTGGGTCTTGGGAGCTCCTACAATGAGCAGTTCTTC.

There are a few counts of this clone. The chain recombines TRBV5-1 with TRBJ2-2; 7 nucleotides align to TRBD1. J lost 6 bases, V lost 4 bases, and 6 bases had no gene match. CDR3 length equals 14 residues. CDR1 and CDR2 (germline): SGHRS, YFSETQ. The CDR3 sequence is CASSDPQGAGELFF. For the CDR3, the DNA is TGCGCCAGCAGCGACCCGCAGGGGGCCGGGGAGCTGTTTTTT.

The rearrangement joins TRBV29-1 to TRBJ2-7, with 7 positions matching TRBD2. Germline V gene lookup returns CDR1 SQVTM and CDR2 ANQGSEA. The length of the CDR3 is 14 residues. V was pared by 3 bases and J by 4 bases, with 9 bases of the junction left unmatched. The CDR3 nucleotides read TGCAGCGTTGATCTACCGGGGGGATTTTACGAGCAGTACTTC. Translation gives CSVDLPGGFYEQYF.

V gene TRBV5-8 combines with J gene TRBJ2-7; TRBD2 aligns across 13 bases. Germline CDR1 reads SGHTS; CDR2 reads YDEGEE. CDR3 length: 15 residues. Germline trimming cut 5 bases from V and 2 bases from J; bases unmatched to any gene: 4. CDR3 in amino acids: CASSRGLAGAYEQYF. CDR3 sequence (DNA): TGTGCCAGCAGTCGCGGACTAGCGGGAGCCTACGAGCAGTACTTC.